Shown below are 5 T cell receptor beta chains from a single sample sequenced in a study of blood T cell repertoires in COVID-19. This table comes from immunoSEQ multiplex PCR, and its TCRdb copy is limited to in-frame clones, with some not included. The sample includes roughly 100,000 clones, 75% to 90% of them seen just once. The sample taken for sequencing was peripheral blood. The receptors originated from a human donor in a cohort sampled during active COVID-19.

The rearrangement links TRBV3-1 (or the pseudogene TRBV3-2) to TRBJ1-2, with D unresolved. The CDR3 has 14 amino acids. V lost 1 base, J lost 2 bases, and 8 bases lay in between. The germline V gene has CDR1 LGHDT and CDR2 YNNKEL (reference sequence). This CDR3 reads CASSQVPGNYGYTF. CDR3 nucleotide sequence: TGTGCCAGCAGCCAAGTTCCAGGCAACTATGGCTACACCTTC.

The chain is built from TRBV6-2 or TRBV6-3 and TRBJ2-1; TRBD2 matches at 11 bases. V shed 4 bases and J 6 bases; nucleotides not matched to a gene: 14. The CDR3 consists of 18 residues. Germline lookup yields CDR1 MNHEY and CDR2 SVGEGT. The CDR3 spells CASSSSGLIAGGGNEQFF. The CDR3 DNA sequence: TGTGCCAGCAGTTCATCCGGTCTTATAGCGGGAGGGGGCAATGAGCAGTTCTTC.

The chain couples TRBV5-1 to TRBJ1-1, with 8 bases fitting TRBD1. The length of the CDR3 is 16 residues. V shed 6 bases, J shed 3 bases, and the junction held 13 bases outside the gene matches. CDR1 and CDR2 from the germline V gene are SGHRS and YFSETQ. CDR3 residues: CASIPGQGRLDTEAFF. The CDR3 DNA reads as TGCGCCAGCATCCCAGGACAGGGCCGACTAGACACTGAAGCTTTCTTT.

The V and J genes are TRBV10-2 and TRBJ2-7, with TRBD1 matching over 10 bases. Germline V gene data show CDR1 as WSHSY and CDR2 as SAAADI. Trimming removed 3 bases from V and 0 bases from J; junction bases left unmatched: 5. CDR3 length equals 16 residues. Here the CDR3 reads CASSDPGQGLSYEQYF. The CDR3, as DNA: TGCGCCAGCAGTGACCCGGGACAGGGGCTCTCCTACGAGCAGTACTTC.

CDR3 protein: CASSLGRAIGGYQPQHF. In DNA, the CDR3 is TGTGCCAGCAGTTTAGGCAGGGCGATAGGGGGTTATCAGCCCCAGCATTTT. The chain uses TRBV28 and TRBJ1-5; D is possibly TRBD1 (6 bases). V lost 2 bases and J lost 5, with 19 bases in between. Germline V CDR1 and CDR2: MDHEN, SYDVKM. CDR3 length: 17 amino acids.